This T cell receptor beta chain was obtained from a study of blood T cell repertoires in COVID-19. Followed longitudinally, the Seattle patients had been enrolled during active infection. In the original processing: The authors estimated nucleated cell counts from reference gene primer amplification. Repertoires were generated with immunoSEQ multiplex PCR, while TCRdb's copy carries only in-frame clones and drops some. V, J and clone size are those of that table, while D and trimming were read from the DNA. In the table there are just over 250,000 clones, 91% of which are singletons. The V end lost 0 bases, the J end lost 9 bases, and 9 bases lay between the germline ends. The CDR3 is 13 amino acids. Germline assignment: CDR1 WSHSY and CDR2 SAAADI.

The chain carries TRBV10-2 and TRBJ1-5; D remains ambiguous. The TCR was taken from a person aged 18-30 years with COVID-19, enrolled during active disease. Specimen: peripheral blood. The CDR3 protein is CASSESTRGPQHF. The DNA of the CDR3 is TGCGCCAGCAGTGAGTCGACCCGGGGGCCCCAGCATTTT.